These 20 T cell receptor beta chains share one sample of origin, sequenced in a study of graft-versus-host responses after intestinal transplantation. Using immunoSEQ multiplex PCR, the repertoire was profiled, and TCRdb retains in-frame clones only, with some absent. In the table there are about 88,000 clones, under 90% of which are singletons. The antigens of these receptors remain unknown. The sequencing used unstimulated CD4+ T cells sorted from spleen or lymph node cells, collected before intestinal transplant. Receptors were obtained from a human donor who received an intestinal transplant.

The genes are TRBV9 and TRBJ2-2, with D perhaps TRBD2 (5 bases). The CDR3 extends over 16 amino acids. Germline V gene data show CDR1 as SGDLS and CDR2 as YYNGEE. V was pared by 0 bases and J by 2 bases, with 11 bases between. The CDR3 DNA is TGTGCCAGCAGCGTAGGGCTAGCACTCAACACCGGGGAGCTGTTTTTT. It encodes CASSVGLALNTGELFF.

CDR3 sequence: CASSAGQGIHEQYF. The DNA for the CDR3 is TGTGCCAGCAGCGCGGGACAGGGAATCCACGAGCAGTACTTC. The rearrangement uses TRBV9 and TRBJ2-7; 9 nucleotides agree with TRBD1. The length of the CDR3 is 14 residues. Trimming removed 3 bases from V and 5 bases from J; junction bases left unmatched: 6. The V gene's germline CDR1 is SGDLS and CDR2 YYNGEE.

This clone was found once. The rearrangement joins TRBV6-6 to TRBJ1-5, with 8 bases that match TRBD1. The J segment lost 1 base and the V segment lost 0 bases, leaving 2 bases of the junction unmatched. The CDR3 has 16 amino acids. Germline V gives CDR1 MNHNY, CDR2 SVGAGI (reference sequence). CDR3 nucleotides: TGTGCCAGCAGTTACTCGCGACAGGGGAGCAATCAGCCCCAGCATTTT. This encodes CASSYSRQGSNQPQHF.

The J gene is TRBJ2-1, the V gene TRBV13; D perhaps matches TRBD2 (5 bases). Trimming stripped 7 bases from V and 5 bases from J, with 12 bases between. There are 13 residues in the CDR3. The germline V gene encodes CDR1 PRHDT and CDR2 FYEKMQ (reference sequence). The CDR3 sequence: CASTMGRNNEQFF. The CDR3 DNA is TGTGCCAGCACCATGGGGAGAAACAATGAGCAGTTCTTC. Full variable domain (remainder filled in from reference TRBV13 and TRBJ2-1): AAGVIQSPRHLIKEKRETATLKCYPIPRHDTVYWYQQGPGQDPQFLISFYEKMQSDKGSIPDRFSAQQFSDYHSELNMSSLELGDSALYFCASTMGRNNEQFFGPGTRLTVL.

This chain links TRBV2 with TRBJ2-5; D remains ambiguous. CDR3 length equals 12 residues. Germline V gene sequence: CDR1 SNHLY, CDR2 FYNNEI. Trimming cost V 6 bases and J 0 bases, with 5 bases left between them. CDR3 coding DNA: TGTGCCAGCAGAACAGACCAAGAGACCCAGTACTTC. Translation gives CASRTDQETQYF.

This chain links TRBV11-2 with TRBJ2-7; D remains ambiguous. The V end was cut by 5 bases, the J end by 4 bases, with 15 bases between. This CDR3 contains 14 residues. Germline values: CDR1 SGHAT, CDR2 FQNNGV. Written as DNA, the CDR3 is TGTGCCAGCAGCCCACGCGAACTACCATACGAGCAGTACTTC. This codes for CASSPRELPYEQYF.

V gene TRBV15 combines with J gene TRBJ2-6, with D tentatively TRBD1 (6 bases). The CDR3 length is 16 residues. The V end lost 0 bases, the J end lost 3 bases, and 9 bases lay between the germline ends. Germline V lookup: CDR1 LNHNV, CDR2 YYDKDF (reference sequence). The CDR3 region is CATSRDWGRGANVLTF. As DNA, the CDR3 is TGTGCCACCAGCAGAGATTGGGGGCGTGGGGCCAACGTCCTGACTTTC. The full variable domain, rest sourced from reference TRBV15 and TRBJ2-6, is DAMVIQNPRYQVTQFGKPVTLSCSQTLNHNVMYWYQQKSSQAPKLLFHYYDKDFNNEADTPDNFQSRRPNTSFCFLDIRSPGLGDTAMYLCATSRDWGRGANVLTFGAGSRLTVL.

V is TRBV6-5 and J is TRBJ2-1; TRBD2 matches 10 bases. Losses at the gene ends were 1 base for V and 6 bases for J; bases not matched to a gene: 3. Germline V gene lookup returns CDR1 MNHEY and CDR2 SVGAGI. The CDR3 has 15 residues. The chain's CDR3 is CASSYLAGGSNEQFF. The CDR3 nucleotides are TGTGCCAGCAGTTACTTAGCGGGGGGCTCCAATGAGCAGTTCTTC.

CDR3 region: CASSTRALGGYQETQYF. The CDR3 bases are TGTGCCAGCAGCACTAGGGCCCTGGGGGGATACCAAGAGACCCAGTACTTC. This chain joins TRBV7-8 and TRBJ2-5, with D possibly being TRBD2 (6 bases). The CDR3 runs to 17 residues. The germline V and J ends were trimmed by 5 bases and 0 bases, with 19 bases remaining between them. Germline CDR1 and CDR2: SGHVS and FQNEAQ.

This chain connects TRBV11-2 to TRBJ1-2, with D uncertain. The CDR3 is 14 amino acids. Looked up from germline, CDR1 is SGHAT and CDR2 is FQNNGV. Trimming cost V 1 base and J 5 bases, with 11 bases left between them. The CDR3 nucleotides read TGTGCCAGCAGCTTAGCCAAAAGCCAATATGGCTACACCTTC. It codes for CASSLAKSQYGYTF.

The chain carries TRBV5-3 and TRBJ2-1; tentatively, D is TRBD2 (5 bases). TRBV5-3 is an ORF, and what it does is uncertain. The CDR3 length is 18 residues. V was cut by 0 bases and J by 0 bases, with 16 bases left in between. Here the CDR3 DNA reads TGTGCCAGAAGCTTGGTGGTGGAGGACGGGCCCTCCTACAATGAGCAGTTCTTC. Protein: CARSLVVEDGPSYNEQFF.

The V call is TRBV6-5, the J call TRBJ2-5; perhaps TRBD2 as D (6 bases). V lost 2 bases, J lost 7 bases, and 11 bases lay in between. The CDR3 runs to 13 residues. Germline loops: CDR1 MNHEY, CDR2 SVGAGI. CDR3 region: CASSYLRGGTQYF. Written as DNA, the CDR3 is TGTGCCAGCAGTTACCTAAGGGGAGGGACCCAGTACTTC.

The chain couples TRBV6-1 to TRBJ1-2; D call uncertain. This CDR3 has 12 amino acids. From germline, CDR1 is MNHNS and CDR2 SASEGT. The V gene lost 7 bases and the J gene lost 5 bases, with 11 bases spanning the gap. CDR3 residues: CASTSEVYGYTF. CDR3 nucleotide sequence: TGTGCCAGCACTTCGGAGGTTTATGGCTACACCTTC.

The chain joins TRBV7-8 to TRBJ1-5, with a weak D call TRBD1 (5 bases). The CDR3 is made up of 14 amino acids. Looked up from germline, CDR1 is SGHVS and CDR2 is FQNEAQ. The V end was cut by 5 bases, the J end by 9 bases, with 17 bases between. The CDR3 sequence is CASSPGGGWVPQHF. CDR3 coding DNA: TGTGCCAGCAGCCCCGGGGGGGGTTGGGTGCCCCAGCATTTT.

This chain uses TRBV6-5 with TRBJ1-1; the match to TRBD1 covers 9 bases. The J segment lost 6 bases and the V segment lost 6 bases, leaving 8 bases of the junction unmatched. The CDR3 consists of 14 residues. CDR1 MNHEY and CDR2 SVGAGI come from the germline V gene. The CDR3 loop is CASSRRTGDPEAFF. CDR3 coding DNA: TGTGCCAGCAGCCGGAGGACAGGGGATCCTGAAGCTTTCTTT.

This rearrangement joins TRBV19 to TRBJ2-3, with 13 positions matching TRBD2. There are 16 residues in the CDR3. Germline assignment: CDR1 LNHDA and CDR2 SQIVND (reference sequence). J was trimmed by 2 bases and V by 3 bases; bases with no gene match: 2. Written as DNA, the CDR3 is TGTGCCAGTAGTATCGGACTAGCGGGGGCCACAGATACGCAGTATTTT. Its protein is CASSIGLAGATDTQYF.

The CDR3 sequence: CASSLERVGGYTF. In DNA, the CDR3 is TGTGCCAGCAGCTTGGAACGGGTCGGCGGCTACACCTTC. The genes are TRBV5-8 and TRBJ1-2; D not resolved. Germline CDR1 is SGHTS and CDR2 is YDEGEE. The V end lost 0 bases, the J end lost 8 bases, and 11 bases lay between the germline ends. The CDR3 totals 13 residues.

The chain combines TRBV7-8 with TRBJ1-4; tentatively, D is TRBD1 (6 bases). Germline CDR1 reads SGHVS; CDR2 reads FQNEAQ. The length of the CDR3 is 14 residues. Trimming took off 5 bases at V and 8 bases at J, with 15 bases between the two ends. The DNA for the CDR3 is TGTGCCAGCAGCGGAAGGGGGGGGGTAGAAAAACTGTTTTTT. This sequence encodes CASSGRGGVEKLFF.

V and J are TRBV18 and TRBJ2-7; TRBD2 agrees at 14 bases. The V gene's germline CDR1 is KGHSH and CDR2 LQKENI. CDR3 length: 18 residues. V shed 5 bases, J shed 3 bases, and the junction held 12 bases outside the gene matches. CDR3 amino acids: CASSSTTSGGVGSYEQYF. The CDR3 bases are TGTGCCAGCTCATCCACGACTAGCGGGGGGGTTGGTAGCTACGAGCAGTACTTC.

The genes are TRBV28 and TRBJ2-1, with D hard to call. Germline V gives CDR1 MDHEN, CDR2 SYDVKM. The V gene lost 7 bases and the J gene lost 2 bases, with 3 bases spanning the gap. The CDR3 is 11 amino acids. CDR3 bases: TGTGCCAGCACCACCTACAATGAGCAGTTCTTC. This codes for CASTTYNEQFF.